This T cell receptor (beta chain) is from a study of lymphopenia after photon versus proton radiotherapy. This table comes from immunoSEQ multiplex PCR, and its TCRdb copy is limited to in-frame clones, with some not included. Of about 7,300 clones in the sample, around nine tenths were seen once. Study-wide results and limits: Authors raise, but do not show, better survival with proton therapy. Relative stability marked proton patients; photon patients lost diversity and naive cells. Oligoclonal CD8+ Temra expansion after nadir drove photon patients' diversity drop.

Worth noting for this clone: Its antigen remains unknown.

The V segment lost 1 base and the J segment 8 bases; nucleotides outside the gene matches: 3. Germline CDR1 SGHDT, CDR2 YYEEEE. The CDR3 totals 13 residues. The sequencing used peripheral blood, collected from a patient treated with photon-based radiotherapy. The clonotype was recovered from a man aged 55 to 70 with cholangiocarcinoma. The J gene is TRBJ2-1, the V gene TRBV5-6, with 7 bases fitting TRBD2. In DNA, the CDR3 is TGTGCCAGCAGCTTGCCAGCGGGGTATGAGCAGTTCTTC. As protein: CASSLPAGYEQFF.